Described below is a single TCR beta chain sequence and its context. Its binding antigen is unknown. The input lacks base qualities; no much larger clone sits a single base away. These data belong to a study of somatic mutations in cytotoxic T cells in rheumatoid arthritis listed by TCRdb under 2017. The study in broad terms: Some V beta antibody-stained T-cell populations were flow-sorted on a FACSAria II or Sony SH800 at nearly 100% purity, and sorted V beta1+ cells also underwent TCRB sequencing. For roughly 63 rheumatoid arthritis patients and 20 healthy controls, TCRB deep sequencing was carried out. Whether expanded CD8+ T-cell clones in untreated, newly diagnosed rheumatoid arthritis carry somatic mutations was the study question, and clonality was characterized with TCRB deep sequencing. The median ages of the patient and control groups were essentially identical.

TCRB CDR3 sequencing used the immunoSEQ assay on genomic DNA. On the study's bioinformatics: Only productive TCRB rearrangements were included in the analyses. Clonality was expressed as a Shannon entropy-based productive clonality index, with each clone defined by a unique TCRB CDR3 sequence. Repertoire overlap for a pair of samples was computed from each clone's template counts relative to total templates per sample. A correlation with a Spearman r of roughly 0.66 was found between V-gene usage by flow cytometry and V-gene usage by TCRB sequencing. TCRdb stores this immuneACCESS table with in-frame sequences only. Part of the clones is absent; in the studies checked, under half of the shortfall reflects unresolved V genes, and no reason is known for the rest. V and J calls and clone size are as listed in that table; D and trimming were resolved from the DNA. Recorded for this sample are about 20,000 clones; approximately 87% of them occurred a single time. Over 12% of the sample rests with the top ten.

For CDR1 and CDR2, the germline V gene lists KGHSH and LQKENI. V gives up 6 bases and J gives up 15 bases, and the segment between their germline ends measures 24 bases. The CDR3 measures 14 amino acids from cysteine to phenylalanine. Only the CDR3 part of the read is kept: 42 bases, read in frame from the first base. Healthy controls were about 19 blood donors whose buffy coats were used, with a median age of about 56 years (range about 20-80) and around 60% female. Positive magnetic bead selection on an AutoMACS was used to isolate CD4+ and CD8+ cells, with flow cytometry used to check purity. Isolation of peripheral blood mononuclear cells was done through Ficoll-Paque PLUS density gradient separation. DNA from CD4-enriched, CD8-enriched or PBMC samples was extracted using Nucleospin Tissue or Tissue XS kits and then quantified on a Qubit 2.0 fluorometer. On the study overall, not on this receptor specifically: Healthy controls showed no age-related increase in CD8+ clonality, whereas patients did (Spearman r ≈ 0.5). The antigen targets of the expanded CD8+ clones were unknown, and absence from virus-specific databases did not rule out viral specificity. Rheumatoid arthritis patients and age-matched healthy controls did not significantly differ in CD8+ T-cell clonality. In about an eighth of the roughly 60 patients the largest CD8+ clone exceeded 20% of CD8+ cells, and several identical CD8+ TCRB sequences were shared between blood and synovial fluid. The slight TRBV07 underrepresentation in patients was not adjusted for multiple comparisons.

Here the chain combines TRBV18 and TRBJ2-1, with a weak D call of TRBD1 (6 bases match). Sequencing was done on a sample of CD8+ T cells sorted from blood. This clonotype was obtained from a man aged 35-49 years in good health. CDR3 reads: CASSEPGAILKSFF. The DNA sequence is given as TGTGCCAGCTCCGAGCCAGGGGCTATATTGAAATCGTTCTTC.